The source of this T cell receptor (beta chain) is a study of blood T cell repertoires in COVID-19. Looking at the study overall: Nucleic acid was either cDNA or gDNA, and it came from T cells, B-cell-depleted T cells, or PBMCs.

The length of the CDR3 is 14 residues. Trimming at V came to 4 bases and at J to 7 bases, leaving 9 bases not matched to a gene. Germline V gene lookup returns CDR1 SGHTA and CDR2 FQGNSA. The authors' processing: The authors estimated nucleated cell counts from reference gene primer amplification. TCRdb keeps only in-frame clones here, not all; method: immunoSEQ multiplex PCR. That table furnishes V, J and clone size, whereas the DNA furnished D and trimming. Of more than 150,000 clones listed, 70% to 90% are singletons. The sequence was collected from a man between 60 and 70 years old with COVID-19, enrolled during active disease. Sequenced sample: peripheral blood. The chain combines TRBV7-2 with TRBJ2-7, with 8 bases identical to TRBD2. In DNA form, the CDR3 reads TGTGCCAGCAGCTCTGGGACTAGTTCTCCTGAGCAGTACTTC. Its protein product is CASSSGTSSPEQYF. The full variable domain, with the rest looked up from reference TRBV7-2 and TRBJ2-7, is GAGVSQSPSNKVTEKGKDVELRCDPISGHTALYWYRQSLGQGLEFLIYFQGNSAPDKSGLPSDRFSAERTGGSVSTLTIQRTQQEDSAVYLCASSSGTSSPEQYFGPGTRLTVT.